The 5 T cell receptor beta chains in this list originate from one sample, sequenced in a study of Ad26.COV2.S vaccination and SARS-CoV-2 variants. The treatment denotes: approximately 18 received Ad26.COV2.S at low or high dose, single or two shots; a few received placebo; per-sample allocation not given. Sampling took place 63 days after the first vaccine or placebo injection. The method was immunoSEQ multiplex PCR; TCRdb's version includes in-frame clones alone and lacks a portion of them. The sample has about 350,000 clones; around 90% are singletons. The sample here was peripheral blood, taken in a trial of Ad26.COV2.S vaccine versus placebo. These receptors were collected from a person between 18 and 65 years old who received the Ad26.COV2.S COVID-19 vaccine or a placebo.

The CDR3 loop reads CASSYKPGLLNSPLHF. CDR3 DNA: TGTGCCAGCAGCTACAAACCGGGATTACTCAATTCACCCCTCCACTTT. J is TRBJ1-6 and V is TRBV11-1; no clear D. V was trimmed by 4 bases and J by 7 bases, leaving 17 bases between them. This CDR3 is built from 16 residues. Germline V gives CDR1 SGHAT, CDR2 FQDESV (reference sequence).

This chain joins TRBV2 and TRBJ1-2; TRBD1 agrees at 12 bases. The CDR3 has 13 amino acids. V lost 9 bases and J lost 7; bases outside the gene matches: 6. Germline V CDR1 and CDR2: SNHLY, FYNNEI. CDR3 residues: CARIRDRGLGYTF. Here the CDR3 DNA reads TGTGCCAGGATCCGGGACAGGGGGCTTGGCTACACCTTC.

This chain uses TRBV4-3 with TRBJ2-1; D is perhaps TRBD2 (5 bases). The ends were cut back, 0 bases at V and 0 bases at J, with 9 bases in the middle. Germline V CDR1 and CDR2: LGHNA, YSLEER. This CDR3 comprises 16 residues. CDR3 bases: TGCGCCAGCAGCCAAGAAGCGGAGAGCTCCTACAATGAGCAGTTCTTC. It is translated as CASSQEAESSYNEQFF.

V is TRBV27 and J is TRBJ1-1; weak D call: TRBD1 (5 bases). The CDR3 spans 11 residues. Germline V gene data show CDR1 as MNHEY and CDR2 as SMNVEV (reference sequence). V shed 6 bases and J shed 10 bases, with 12 bases lying between them. The CDR3 DNA sequence: TGTGCCAGCAGATCAGGGTTGGGAGCTTTCTTT. It encodes CASRSGLGAFF.

In the case of this clone: Other nucleotide sequences from this sample produce the same CDR3. The chain uses TRBV19 and TRBJ2-1, with D perhaps TRBD2 (5 bases). Trimming left V 5 bases short and J 0 bases short, with 11 bases between. The CDR3 is 15 amino acids. From germline, CDR1 is LNHDA and CDR2 SQIVND (reference sequence). The CDR3 sequence: CASSLEVSSYNEQFF. In DNA form, the CDR3 reads TGTGCCAGTAGTCTGGAGGTAAGCTCCTACAATGAGCAGTTCTTC.